This is a list of T cell receptor beta chains from one sample in a study of beta chain features in type 1 diabetes. This table comes from immunoSEQ multiplex PCR, and its TCRdb copy is limited to in-frame clones, with some not included. The sample yields approximately 37,000 clones, about two thirds seen once. Source material: Tregs from blood. These receptors came from a woman under 40 in good health. Both conserved end residues are part of each CDR3. The order of the fields is J gene, clone size, D gene, V gene, CDR3 DNA, CDR3 protein. The D gene is left open where the match is weak. Only some rows state a clone size, as once, few, many or a class for expanded clones.

J: TRBJ2-1
size: .
D: TRBD1
V: TRBV6-1
DNA: TGTGCCAGCAGATACCGGGACAGCGCCTACAATGAGCAGTTCTTC
CDR3: CASRYRDSAYNEQFF

J: TRBJ2-3
size: .
D: TRBD2
V: TRBV7-2
DNA: TGTGCCAGCAGCTTAGGGCTAGCGGGTTTACTCACAGATACGCAGTATTTT
CDR3: CASSLGLAGLLTDTQYF

J: TRBJ1-1
size: .
D: TRBD1
V: TRBV6-1
DNA: TGTGCCAGCAGTGTGAGGGACAGGGGACGGAACACTGAAGCTTTCTTT
CDR3: CASSVRDRGRNTEAFF

J: TRBJ1-5
size: .
D: .
V: TRBV7-2
DNA: TGTGCCAGCAGCCCCAGAAGCAATCAGCCCCAGCATTTT
CDR3: CASSPRSNQPQHF

J: TRBJ2-7
size: few
D: .
V: TRBV6-5
DNA: TGTGCCAGCACCTCCTGGGGGGACGAGCAGTACTTC
CDR3: CASTSWGDEQYF

J: TRBJ1-2
size: once
D: .
V: TRBV4-1
DNA: TGCGCCAGCAGCCAATTACAGAAGACTAACTATGGCTACACCTTC
CDR3: CASSQLQKTNYGYTF

J: TRBJ1-2
size: few
D: TRBD1
V: TRBV7-2
DNA: TGTGCCAGCAGCTTCGGACAGGTCTATGGCTACACCTTC
CDR3: CASSFGQVYGYTF

J: TRBJ2-7
size: .
D: TRBD2
V: TRBV30
DNA: TGTGCCTGGAGGGGACTAGGTTCGGGTAGGAACTACGAGCAGTACTTC
CDR3: CAWRGLGSGRNYEQYF

J: TRBJ2-6
size: .
D: .
V: TRBV18
DNA: TGTGCCAGCTCACCAAGGAGGGGCGCTTGGGGCTCTGGGGCCAACGTCCTGACTTTC
CDR3: CASSPRRGAWGSGANVLTF

J: TRBJ2-7
size: .
D: TRBD2
V: TRBV6-6
DNA: TGTGCCAGCAGTCCCATAGCGGGAGTTGGCTACGAGCAGTACTTC
CDR3: CASSPIAGVGYEQYF

J: TRBJ2-2
size: .
D: TRBD1
V: TRBV6-1
DNA: TGTGCCAGCGGACAGGGCGCGATGGGGGAGCTGTTTTTT
CDR3: CASGQGAMGELFF